Below are 5 T cell receptor beta chains sequenced from a single sample in a study of cytomegalovirus exposure and HLA in healthy donors. With 60 Vbeta and 13 Jbeta primers, the PCR was carried out. Assay used: immunoSEQ multiplex PCR; TCRdb lists only in-frame clones, some missing. There are a few hundred thousand clones in the sample; approximately 90% occur only once, and roughly 2.3% lies in the top ten. Sequencing used PBMCs. The receptors stem from a woman under 30 in good health and CMV-seronegative.

This chain joins TRBV5-4 and TRBJ2-6, with D possibly TRBD1 on 6 matching bases. The CDR3 is made up of 18 amino acids. The germline V gene has CDR1 SGHNT and CDR2 YYREEE (reference sequence). V shed 3 bases and J shed 0 bases, with 16 bases lying between them. CDR3 in amino acids: CASSWGDRTFSGANVLTF. The CDR3 nucleotides are TGTGCCAGCAGCTGGGGAGACAGGACGTTCTCTGGGGCCAACGTCCTGACTTTC.

The V and J genes are TRBV10-2 and TRBJ2-7; 9 bases match TRBD2. V shed 7 bases, J shed 3 bases, and the junction held 13 bases outside the gene matches. This CDR3 is 16 amino acids long. CDR1 is WSHSY, CDR2 SAAADI, per germline. CDR3 sequence reads: CASTGHVAGELYEQYF. The CDR3 DNA follows: TGCGCCAGCACCGGGCACGTAGCGGGGGAACTCTACGAGCAGTACTTC.

Concerning this clone: Other DNA sequences in the sample encode the same CDR3. Here the CDR3 reads CASRGTGGNQPQHF. CDR3 nucleotide sequence: TGTGCCAGCAGGGGGACAGGGGGCAATCAGCCCCAGCATTTT. The V call is TRBV6-5, the J call TRBJ1-5, with 10 bases that match TRBD1. In germline, CDR1 is MNHEY, CDR2 SVGAGI. The CDR3 loop spans 14 amino acids. V lost 6 bases, J lost 2 bases, and 1 base stayed unmatched.

The CDR3 region is CASSLTLKNNEQFF. The CDR3 coding sequence is TGTGCCAGCAGCTTGACACTAAAAAACAATGAGCAGTTCTTC. J is TRBJ2-1 and V is TRBV5-6; D is ambiguous. This CDR3 is 14 amino acids long. With 1 base removed from V and 5 bases from J, the gap between germline ends came to 10 bases. Germline CDR1 is SGHDT and CDR2 is YYEEEE.

The V call is TRBV6-6, the J call TRBJ2-5, with D perhaps TRBD2 (6 bases). In germline, CDR1 is MNHNY, CDR2 SVGAGI (reference sequence). Trimming cost V 2 bases and J 5 bases, with 18 bases left between them. This CDR3 is 16 amino acids long. CDR3 sequence: CASSYPSGRGRETQYF. CDR3 sequence (DNA): TGTGCCAGCAGTTACCCCTCGGGACGTGGGAGGGAGACCCAGTACTTC.